The T cell receptor (beta chain) described here comes from a study of glioma-infiltrating T cells. Germline V gene data show CDR1 as MNHEY and CDR2 as SMNVEV (reference sequence). V shed 5 bases and J 11 bases; nucleotides not matched to a gene: 10. CDR3 size: 14 residues. The iRepertoire nested amplicon-rescue multiplex PCR amplified TCR alpha and beta CDR3s from RNA. Tissue mRNA or PBMC total RNA, roughly 95-400 ng, went into one-step reverse transcription and amplification. TCRdb independently ran MiXCR on the multiplex PCR reads; one entry per CDR3 protein. The sample lists around 120,000 distinct CDR3 sequences, around a quarter occurring once. In this sample, this clonotype turned up many times. Its antigen is currently unknown. Study findings and constraints: Only very few CDR3 sequences appeared in both tissue and blood. Tissue-blood divergence was below expectation in non-neoplastic patients, above in gliomas.

The chain recombines TRBV27 with TRBJ1-4, with 8 bases aligning to TRBD1. The TCR was taken from a human donor with low-grade glioma or glioblastoma, undergoing nonglioma brain surgery, or in good health (not recorded which). Sample: glioma tissue, nonneoplastic brain tissue, or PBMCs (not recorded which). CDR3 nucleotides: TGTGCCAGCAGTCCCTATCCCGGACAGGGCAAACTGTTTTTT. Translating gives CASSPYPGQGKLFF.